This T cell receptor beta chain was identified in a study of T cell responses to AZD1222 COVID-19 vaccine. Only one count was recorded for this clone. Germline V gene data show CDR1 as SGHRS and CDR2 as YFSETQ. The CDR3 consists of 15 residues. Trimming took 2 bases from V and 0 from J, leaving 10 bases between them. Assay used: immunoSEQ multiplex PCR; TCRdb lists only in-frame clones, some missing. In the table there are some 120,000 clones, approximately 83% of which are singletons. V usage is TRBV5-1 and J usage is TRBJ2-3, with D perhaps matching TRBD2 (6 bases). The sample here was peripheral blood, taken on day 0 of AZD1222 vaccination. The receptor's source is an adult in good health. CDR3 amino acids: CASSLPRGSTDTQYF. CDR3 coding DNA: TGCGCCAGCAGCTTACCCCGGGGGAGCACAGATACGCAGTATTTT.